Sequencing of this TCR beta chain was carried out in a study of regulatory T cells in long-lasting Graves disease. Building the TCR beta libraries relied on iRepertoire HTBI primers, and CDR3 regions underwent Arm-PCR. One entry per CDR3 protein results from TCRdb running MiXCR on the multiplex PCR reads. The sample shows about 430,000 distinct CDR3 sequences, 15% of them seen only once. Noted time point: newly diagnosed GD, antithyroid drugs for less than 3 months. RNA from PBMCs was the source of the TCR library. The same sample was also studied in work on T cells in Graves' hyperthyroidism and ophthalmopathy.

The specimen was peripheral blood mononuclear cells (PBMCs), collected at new diagnosis, from a patient treated with antithyroid drugs. The TCR originated in a woman in her thirties or forties with Graves disease.

CDR3 residues: CAISEVGGGPGNTIYF. The CDR3, as DNA: TGTGCCATCAGTGAAGTGGGGGGGGGTCCTGGAAACACCATATATTTT. The chain links TRBV10-3 to TRBJ1-3, with D perhaps matching TRBD1 (5 bases). The CDR3 covers 16 residues. Trimming removed 3 bases at V and 2 bases at J, with 14 bases between. Per the germline V gene, CDR1 is ENHRY and CDR2 is SYGVKD.